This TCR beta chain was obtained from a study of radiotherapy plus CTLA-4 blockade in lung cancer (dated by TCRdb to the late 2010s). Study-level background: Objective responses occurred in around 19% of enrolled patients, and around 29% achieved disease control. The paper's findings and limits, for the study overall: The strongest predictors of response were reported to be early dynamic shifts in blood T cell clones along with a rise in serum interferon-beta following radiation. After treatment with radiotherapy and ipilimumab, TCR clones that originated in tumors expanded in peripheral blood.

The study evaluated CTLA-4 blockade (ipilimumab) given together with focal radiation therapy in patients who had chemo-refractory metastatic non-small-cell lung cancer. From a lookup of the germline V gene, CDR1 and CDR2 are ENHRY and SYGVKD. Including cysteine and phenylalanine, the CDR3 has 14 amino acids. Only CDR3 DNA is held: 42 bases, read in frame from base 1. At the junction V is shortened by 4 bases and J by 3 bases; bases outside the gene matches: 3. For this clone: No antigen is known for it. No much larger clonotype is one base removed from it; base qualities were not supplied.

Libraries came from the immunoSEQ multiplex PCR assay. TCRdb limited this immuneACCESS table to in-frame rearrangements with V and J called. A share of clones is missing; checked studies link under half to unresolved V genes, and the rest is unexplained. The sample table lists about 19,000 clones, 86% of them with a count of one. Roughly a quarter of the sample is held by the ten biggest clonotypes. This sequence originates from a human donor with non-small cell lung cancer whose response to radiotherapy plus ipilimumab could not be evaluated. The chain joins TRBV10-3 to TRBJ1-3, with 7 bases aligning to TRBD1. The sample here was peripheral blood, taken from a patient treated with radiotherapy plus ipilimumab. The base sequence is TGTGCCATCAGTGGTACAGGGGTTGGAAACACCATATATTTT. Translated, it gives CAISGTGVGNTIYF.